A single sample is the source of the 2 T cell receptor beta chains below, sequenced in a study of beta chain features in type 1 diabetes (dated by TCRdb to 2017 to 2018). The protocol used for the library was the immunoSEQ multiplex PCR assay. The entire amount of isolated RNA was reverse transcribed using the High Capacity cDNA Reverse Transcription Kit, so the sequenced TCRB transcripts were expressed ones. TCRdb took over this immuneACCESS table, retaining in-frame rearrangements with V and J assigned. Such tables are incomplete; in checked studies, under half of the missing clones stem from an unresolved V gene, and the remainder is unexplained. The sample table records 200,000 to 250,000 clones; over 7.5% of these occur just once. The top ten hold about 0.03% of the sample. The sequencing sample was made of naive CD4+ T cells from blood. This specimen's cell subset or site label, interpreted: true naive CD4+ T cells. These receptors came from a woman under 30 in good health.

The V gene is TRBV30, the J gene TRBJ1-1; tentatively, D is TRBD1 (5 bases). Germline V CDR1 and CDR2: GTSNPN, SVGIG (reference sequence). Trimming took 3 bases from V and 4 from J, leaving 18 bases between them. The CDR3 length is 15 residues. CDR3 protein: CAWSEERGRGTEAFF. CDR3 nucleotide sequence: TGTGCCTGGAGCGAAGAAAGGGGAAGGGGCACTGAAGCTTTCTTT.

The chain links TRBV30 to TRBJ2-1; 10 bases align to TRBD2. The CDR3 runs to 21 residues. The ends lost 0 bases at V and 3 bases at J; junction bases unmatched: 20. Germline V gives CDR1 GTSNPN, CDR2 SVGIG (reference sequence). The CDR3 here is CAWSVEYSLAGESLVYNEQFF. The CDR3 nucleotides read TGTGCCTGGAGTGTAGAGTATTCGCTAGCGGGAGAATCTTTAGTCTACAATGAGCAGTTCTTC.